The 21 T cell receptor beta chains given below trace back to one sample, sequenced in a study of T cell changes during pregnancy in multiple sclerosis. Here immunoSEQ multiplex PCR was the method, and the copy in TCRdb shows in-frame clones only, minus some. The table lists some 60,000 clones, roughly 93% of them singletons. Sample: peripheral blood, taken in the second trimester of pregnancy. Receptor source: a female donor with multiple sclerosis, enrolled in a pregnancy study.

The sample holds one count of this clone. The chain links TRBV5-6 to TRBJ1-2; D gene uncertain. Trimming left V 0 bases short and J 4 bases short, with 13 bases between. Germline V lookup: CDR1 SGHDT, CDR2 YYEEEE. The CDR3 contains 15 residues. CDR3 residues: CASSLAAGSGYGYTF. For the CDR3, the DNA is TGTGCCAGCAGCTTGGCGGCCGGGAGCGGCTATGGCTACACCTTC.

The gene calls are TRBV10-3 and TRBJ2-1; 8 bases fit TRBD1. The CDR3 length is 15 residues. The V gene end was trimmed by 6 bases and the J gene end by 8 bases; junction bases not matched to a gene: 12. CDR1 and CDR2 from the germline V gene are ENHRY and SYGVKD. The CDR3 DNA follows: TGTGCCATCAGCGAGGACAGGGCGGGATGGCATGAGCAGTTCTTC. Protein product: CAISEDRAGWHEQFF.

The chain links TRBV5-1 to TRBJ1-4; the D is unclear. The germline CDR1 and CDR2 sequences are SGHRS and YFSETQ. The ends were cut back, 0 bases at V and 12 bases at J, with 12 bases in the middle. There are 13 residues in the CDR3. CDR3 residues: CASSLGGKEELFF. DNA for the CDR3: TGCGCCAGCAGCTTGGGGGGTAAGGAGGAACTGTTTTTT.

The chain has TRBV19 and TRBJ2-6, with TRBD2 as a possible D gene (5 bases). Germline V CDR1 and CDR2: LNHDA, SQIVND (reference sequence). V dropped 5 bases and J dropped 1 base, with 12 bases sitting between them. The CDR3 loop spans 16 amino acids. The CDR3 here is CASSAYEGSGANVLTF. In DNA form, the CDR3 reads TGTGCCAGTAGTGCGTACGAGGGTTCTGGGGCCAACGTCCTGACTTTC.

This chain links TRBV2 with TRBJ1-4, with 8 bases matching TRBD1. CDR1 and CDR2 from the germline V gene are SNHLY and FYNNEI. Losses at the gene ends were 3 bases for V and 10 bases for J; bases not matched to a gene: 4. The CDR3 length is 13 residues. CDR3 DNA: TGTGCCAGCAGTGAGGGACAGGAGCGAAAACTGTTTTTT. This sequence encodes CASSEGQERKLFF.

This chain links TRBV29-1 with TRBJ2-7; D is uncertain. Between the trimmed V and J ends, which lost 4 bases and 5 bases, there was a span of 12 bases. The CDR3 covers 12 residues. CDR1 and CDR2 from the germline V gene are SQVTM and ANQGSEA. The CDR3 protein is CSVVMAVDEQYF. The CDR3 DNA reads TGCAGCGTTGTGATGGCAGTCGACGAGCAGTACTTC.

The CDR3 loop reads CASSSDREVSFYGYTF. The CDR3 DNA reads as TGTGCCAGCAGCTCAGACAGGGAGGTTAGCTTCTATGGCTACACCTTC. The rearrangement joins TRBV5-4 to TRBJ1-2, with TRBD1 matching over 7 bases. The CDR3 length is 16 residues. The germline CDR1 and CDR2 sequences are SGHNT and YYREEE (reference sequence). Trimming cost V 3 bases and J 4 bases; bases outside gene matches: 12.

This chain joins TRBV5-1 and TRBJ1-6; 9 nucleotides line up with TRBD1. CDR1 is SGHRS, CDR2 YFSETQ, per germline. Trimming removed 1 base from V and 9 bases from J; junction bases left unmatched: 11. This CDR3 contains 17 residues. DNA of the CDR3: TGCGCCAGCAGCTTGTGGGGACCCGGGACAGGGAGTTCACCCCTCCACTTT. This encodes CASSLWGPGTGSSPLHF.

The genes are TRBV5-1 and TRBJ1-4; 8 nucleotides agree with TRBD1. The CDR3 is made up of 15 amino acids. The V segment lost 2 bases and the J segment 6 bases; nucleotides outside the gene matches: 6. The germline V gene has CDR1 SGHRS and CDR2 YFSETQ. The CDR3 DNA reads as TGCGCCAGCAGCTTCCAGGGGGCTAGAGATGAAAAACTGTTTTTT. Translated: CASSFQGARDEKLFF.

The chain combines TRBV30 with TRBJ2-7; no firm D call. Germline assignment: CDR1 GTSNPN and CDR2 SVGIG (reference sequence). Trimming removed 3 bases at V and 5 bases at J, with 11 bases between. The CDR3 consists of 12 residues. CDR3 DNA sequence: TGTGCCTGGAGCGCCGAGTTGAACGAGCAGTACTTC. This encodes CAWSAELNEQYF.

The rearrangement uses TRBV19 and TRBJ2-3, with a possible D match to TRBD1 (5 bases). The CDR3 spans 15 residues. Trimming pared 7 bases from V and 2 bases from J, leaving 16 bases between. Per germline, CDR1 LNHDA and CDR2 SQIVND (reference sequence). In DNA, the CDR3 is TGTGCCAGTACCTCGACAGCTTACTTCACAGATACGCAGTATTTT. This gives the protein CASTSTAYFTDTQYF.

This clone was counted a single time. J is TRBJ2-6 and V is TRBV10-1; a possible D gene is TRBD2 (5 bases). Germline V CDR1 and CDR2: WNHNN, SYGVQD (reference sequence). V lost 2 bases, J lost 1 base, and 24 bases lay in between. The CDR3 has 21 residues. The CDR3 DNA reads as TGCGCCAGCAGTGAGGGTTGGGCAGGTCCTGATACTAGGTCTGGGGCCAACGTCCTGACTTTC. This gives the protein CASSEGWAGPDTRSGANVLTF.

V gene TRBV6-6 combines with J gene TRBJ2-7; D is uncertain. This CDR3 is 15 amino acids long. The germline V gene has CDR1 MNHNY and CDR2 SVGAGI (reference sequence). V dropped 8 bases and J dropped 0 bases, with 17 bases sitting between them. The CDR3 sequence is CASAATGLSSYEQYF. The DNA for the CDR3 is TGTGCCAGCGCCGCTACGGGTCTTTCCTCCTACGAGCAGTACTTC.

The chain has TRBV12-5 and TRBJ2-7; a weak D match, TRBD1 (6 bases). The CDR3 totals 16 residues. V gave up 0 bases and J gave up 5 bases, with 17 bases separating them. Germline lookup yields CDR1 LGHNT and CDR2 FRNRAP. The CDR3 reads CASGLVLNRVSNEQYF. The CDR3 region has the DNA TGTGCTAGTGGTTTGGTACTGAACAGGGTGAGCAACGAGCAGTACTTC.

The V call is TRBV30, the J call TRBJ1-2; D might be TRBD1 (5 bases). Germline V gives CDR1 GTSNPN, CDR2 SVGIG (reference sequence). The CDR3 loop spans 13 amino acids. The germline V and J ends were trimmed by 1 base and 3 bases, with 9 bases remaining between them. CDR3 in amino acids: CAWSGGGYYGYTF. The CDR3 bases are TGTGCCTGGAGTGGGGGGGGTTACTATGGCTACACCTTC.

The chain couples TRBV9 to TRBJ2-1, with a possible D match to TRBD1 (5 bases). V was trimmed by 3 bases and J by 5 bases, leaving 18 bases between them. This CDR3 has 16 amino acids. In germline, CDR1 is SGDLS, CDR2 YYNGEE. This chain's CDR3 is CASSEGRWGADNEQFF. The CDR3, as DNA: TGTGCCAGCAGCGAGGGTCGGTGGGGCGCCGACAATGAGCAGTTCTTC.

The chain has TRBV28 and TRBJ1-6; a possible D gene is TRBD1 (6 bases). The CDR3 runs 15 residues. V lost 6 bases, J lost 7 bases, and 16 bases lay in between. In germline, CDR1 is MDHEN, CDR2 SYDVKM. Here the CDR3 DNA reads TGTGCCAGCAGAGGGACACCGTGGGAAAATTCACCCCTCCACTTT. Translation gives CASRGTPWENSPLHF.

This clone appeared a single time. The J gene is TRBJ1-1, the V gene TRBV4-2; 9 bases map to TRBD1. The junction had 3 bases not matched to a gene; V was cut back by 3 bases and J by 1 base. In germline, CDR1 is LGHNA, CDR2 YNFKEQ. The CDR3 contains 15 residues. The CDR3 protein is CASSHLGQGNTEAFF. Written as DNA, the CDR3 is TGTGCCAGCAGCCACCTGGGACAGGGGAACACTGAAGCTTTCTTT.

V and J are TRBV28 and TRBJ2-7, with D uncertain. This CDR3 comprises 13 residues. Germline-derived CDR1 and CDR2 are MDHEN and SYDVKM. The germline V and J ends were trimmed by 7 bases and 0 bases, with 10 bases remaining between them. CDR3 nucleotide sequence: TGTGCCAGCATGAGTCCTCTCTCCTACGAGCAGTACTTC. Translating gives CASMSPLSYEQYF. Variable domain in full (rest from reference TRBV28 and TRBJ2-7): DVKVTQSSRYLVKRTGEKVFLECVQDMDHENMFWYRQDPGLGLRLIYFSYDVKMKEKGDIPEGYSVSREKKERFSLILESASTNQTSMYLCASMSPLSYEQYFGPGTRLTVT.

This clone has only one observation. V is TRBV6-1 and J is TRBJ1-6; a possible D gene is TRBD1 (6 bases). CDR3 size: 16 residues. V was cut by 2 bases and J by 5 bases, with 13 bases left in between. Germline V gene data show CDR1 as MNHNS and CDR2 as SASEGT. As DNA, the CDR3 is TGTGCCAGCAGTGAATCCCCCGGGGACAATAATTCACCCCTCCACTTT. Protein product: CASSESPGDNNSPLHF.

The chain joins TRBV5-1 to TRBJ2-6; 8 bases line up with TRBD2. V was pared by 1 base and J by 1 base, with 10 bases of the junction left unmatched. Looked up from germline, CDR1 is SGHRS and CDR2 is YFSETQ. The CDR3 is 19 amino acids. The CDR3: CASSLIKGGGLSGANVLTF. In nucleotides, the CDR3 is TGCGCCAGCAGCTTGATAAAAGGCGGGGGGCTATCTGGGGCCAACGTCCTGACTTTC.